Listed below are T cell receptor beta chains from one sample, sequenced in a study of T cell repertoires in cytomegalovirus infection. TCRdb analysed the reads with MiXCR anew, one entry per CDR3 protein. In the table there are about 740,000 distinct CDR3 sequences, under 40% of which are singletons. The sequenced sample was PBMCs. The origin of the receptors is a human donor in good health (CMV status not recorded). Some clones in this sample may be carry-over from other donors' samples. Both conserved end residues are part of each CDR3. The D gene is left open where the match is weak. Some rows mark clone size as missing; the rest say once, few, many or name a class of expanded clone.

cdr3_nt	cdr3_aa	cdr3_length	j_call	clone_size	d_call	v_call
TGTGCCAGCAGTTTGGGAGTTTTGAACACTGAAGCTTGCTTT	CASSLGVLNTEACF	14	TRBJ1-1	-	-	TRBV28
TGTGCCAGTAGTACATCTGGGACAGGGTCCTACGAGCAGTACTTC	CASSTSGTGSYEQYF	15	TRBJ2-7	few	TRBD1	TRBV19
TGTGCCAGCAGTCTCCGACAGGACCTGGGGACTGAAGCTTTCTTT	CASSLRQDLGTEAFF	15	TRBJ1-1	few	-	TRBV12-3/TRBV12-4
TGTGCCAGCAGTCGCGACGAGACGGGACTGTACGAGCAGTACTTC	CASSRDETGLYEQYF	15	TRBJ2-7	-	-	TRBV5-6
TGCAGTGCTAGAGGGGACAGGGTGCTGGCAGATACGCAGTATTTT	CSARGDRVLADTQYF	15	TRBJ2-3	few	TRBD1	TRBV20-1
TGTGCCAGCAGTATCCCTCCAGGGGCAGCGAACACCGGGGAGCTGTTTTTT	CASSIPPGAANTGELFF	17	TRBJ2-2	few	-	TRBV27
TGTGCCAGCAGCTTGGCACAGGCCCTGAACACTGAAGCTTTCTTT	CASSLAQALNTEAFF	15	TRBJ1-1	few	-	TRBV7-9
TGTGCCAGCAGCCAAGTCACTAGCCTCAACACCGGGGAGCTGTTTTTT	CASSQVTSLNTGELFF	16	TRBJ2-2	-	-	TRBV14
TGTGCCAGCAGCTTAGGTCGGGGGGCCTCCAAAAACATTCAGTACTTC	CASSLGRGASKNIQYF	16	TRBJ2-4	-	-	TRBV7-9
TGTGCCAGCAGACACCCCCGAACAAATAATTCACCCCTCCACTTT	CASRHPRTNNSPLHF	15	TRBJ1-6	-	-	TRBV28
TGTGCCAGCAGCTTAGCTGAGGGGCCCCTCCACTTT	CASSLAEGPLHF	12	TRBJ1-6	few	-	TRBV7-8
TGTGCCAGCAGTTACTCCGGCGGCGGTGAGCAGTTCTTC	CASSYSGGGEQFF	13	TRBJ2-1	-	-	TRBV6-2/TRBV6-3
TGTGCCAGCAGCCCCTGGTCGGGGCGGGACTCCTACAATGAGCAGTTCTTC	CASSPWSGRDSYNEQFF	17	TRBJ2-1	-	-	TRBV7-9
TGTGCCAGCAGTCCCTCCGACAGGAACACTGGAAACACCATATATTTT	CASSPSDRNTGNTIYF	16	TRBJ1-3	-	-	TRBV28
TGTGCCAGCTCACCACCGAGAGAGACCCAGTACTTC	CASSPPRETQYF	12	TRBJ2-5	-	-	TRBV18
TGTGCCAGCAGCTTAGGGGGCTTGGGAGAGCAGTACTTC	CASSLGGLGEQYF	13	TRBJ2-7	-	-	TRBV11-2
TGTGCCAGCAGTTTAGCGGCCTATCTAGCAGCCCAGCATTTT	CASSLAAYLAAQHF	14	TRBJ1-5	-	-	TRBV28
TGTGCCAGCAGTTCACTAGCGACTAGCACAGATACGCAGTATTTT	CASSSLATSTDTQYF	15	TRBJ2-3	-	TRBD2	TRBV7-6
TGTGCCAGCACCCGGTCGGATTTCGTCTCCTACGAGCAGTACTTC	CASTRSDFVSYEQYF	15	TRBJ2-7	few	-	TRBV11-2
TGTGCCAGTGGGCCTTACTACGAGCAGTACTTC	CASGPYYEQYF	11	TRBJ2-7	-	-	TRBV19
TGTGCCAGCAGTGAATTGGGACTAGGGGCCTACGAGCAGTACTTC	CASSELGLGAYEQYF	15	TRBJ2-7	few	TRBD2	TRBV6-1
TGCAGTGCCTACCAACAGGGATCGGAGACCCAGTACTTC	CSAYQQGSETQYF	13	TRBJ2-5	-	-	TRBV20-1
TGTGCCAGCCCCTCCTCACCGGGACAGGGTTACACTGAAGCTTTCTTT	CASPSSPGQGYTEAFF	16	TRBJ1-1	-	TRBD1	TRBV28
TGTGCCAGTACTAGCCTCTCTGGGGCCAACGTCCTGACTTTC	CASTSLSGANVLTF	14	TRBJ2-6	-	-	TRBV19
TGTGCCAGCAGCCCCCTAGGGGCCTTCAATGAGCAGTTCTTC	CASSPLGAFNEQFF	14	TRBJ2-1	-	-	TRBV5-6
TGTGCCAGCAGCTTCCGCAGAAATCAGCCCCAGCATTTT	CASSFRRNQPQHF	13	TRBJ1-5	many	-	TRBV7-8
TGTGCCAGCAGTGACCAGGGGGACACTGAAGCTTTCTTT	CASSDQGDTEAFF	13	TRBJ1-1	many	TRBD1	TRBV2
TGTGCCAGCAGCCCGGACAGAAGTCCGGATGAGCAGTACTTC	CASSPDRSPDEQYF	14	TRBJ2-7	-	-	TRBV11-1
TGTGCCAGCAGTTTCGCTAGCGGGACAGATACGCAGTATTTT	CASSFASGTDTQYF	14	TRBJ2-3	-	TRBD2	TRBV12-3/TRBV12-4
TGCAGTGTTAGAGGGCGGGGGGGCAATGAGCAGTTCTTC	CSVRGRGGNEQFF	13	TRBJ2-1	-	TRBD2	TRBV20-1
TGCAGTGCTACACCCATGGGACAGGGTTTGGATACGCAGTATTTT	CSATPMGQGLDTQYF	15	TRBJ2-3	few	TRBD1	TRBV20-1
TGTGCCAGCAGCTTACAGTCAGGGTACACCGGGGAGCTGTTTTTT	CASSLQSGYTGELFF	15	TRBJ2-2	-	-	TRBV5-4
TGCAGCGTTGCGATCAGATATAATGAAAAACTGTTTTTT	CSVAIRYNEKLFF	13	TRBJ1-4	-	-	TRBV29-1
TGTGCCAGCAGTGAGCAGTACTTC	CASSEQYF	8	TRBJ2-7	-	-	TRBV2
TGTGCCAGTAGTATCACAGGAATTGGCTCACCCCTCCACTTT	CASSITGIGSPLHF	14	TRBJ1-6	-	-	TRBV19
TGTGCCAGCAGCTTGTCAGGCGGGGGTGGTAGAACAGATACGCAGTATTTT	CASSLSGGGGRTDTQYF	17	TRBJ2-3	few	TRBD2	TRBV5-4
TGTGCCAGCAGTTTAGGGATAAACACCGGGGAGCCGTTTTTT	CASSLGINTGEPFF	14	TRBJ2-2	-	-	TRBV27
TGTGCCAGCAGGGACTCCAGCTCCTACAATGAGCAGTTCTTC	CASRDSSSYNEQFF	14	TRBJ2-1	-	-	TRBV6-2/TRBV6-3